A single sample is the source of the 5 T cell receptor beta chains below, sequenced in a study of blood T cell repertoires in COVID-19. The data were produced by immunoSEQ multiplex PCR, yet TCRdb's version contains in-frame clones alone and is incomplete. The repertoire consists of about 160,000 clones, with approximately 80% occurring once and the leading ten covering roughly 3.6%. The source material was peripheral blood. Receptors originate from a woman aged 80 or over with acute or convalescent COVID-19.

The table lists this clone with a count of one. The V gene is TRBV10-2, the J gene TRBJ2-1; the D gene is possibly TRBD2 (5 bases). Germline assignment: CDR1 WSHSY and CDR2 SAAADI. Deletions cut 7 bases from V and 8 bases from J, with 15 bases between. This CDR3 spans 13 amino acids. CDR3 region: CASISAGADEQFF. CDR3 DNA: TGCGCCAGCATTTCGGCGGGCGCGGATGAGCAGTTCTTC.

This sequence joins TRBV11-3 and TRBJ2-1; 13 positions agree with TRBD2. V shed 0 bases and J 4 bases; nucleotides not matched to a gene: 3. This CDR3 is built from 17 residues. CDR1 is SGHNT and CDR2 is YENEEA in the germline V gene. CDR3 protein: CASSLEGGLAGYNEQFF. For the CDR3, the DNA is TGTGCCAGCAGCTTAGAGGGGGGACTAGCGGGATACAATGAGCAGTTCTTC.

The V call is TRBV5-1, the J call TRBJ2-7; 11 bases agree with TRBD1. Germline assignment: CDR1 SGHRS and CDR2 YFSETQ. Trimming at V came to 6 bases and at J to 5 bases, leaving 10 bases not matched to a gene. The CDR3 runs to 15 residues. The CDR3 spells CASTPRTGGFHEQYF. The CDR3 bases are TGCGCCAGCACCCCTCGGACAGGGGGCTTTCACGAGCAGTACTTC.

The chain joins TRBV9 to TRBJ2-5, with 10 bases that match TRBD2. Germline trimming cut 4 bases from V and 5 bases from J; bases unmatched to any gene: 8. Per germline, CDR1 SGDLS and CDR2 YYNGEE. This CDR3 spans 15 amino acids. DNA for the CDR3: TGTGCCAGCAGCCCTAGACTAGCGGGTCAGGAGACCCAGTACTTC. Its translation: CASSPRLAGQETQYF.

The rearrangement links TRBV5-1 to TRBJ2-1; 11 bases are a match to TRBD2. CDR1 and CDR2 (germline): SGHRS, YFSETQ. The CDR3 is 15 amino acids. V lost 3 bases, J lost 9 bases, and 8 bases stayed unmatched. The CDR3 DNA reads as TGCGCCAGCAGCTATATAGCGGGAGGGCCGGGTGAGCAGTTCTTC. Translation: CASSYIAGGPGEQFF.